The next 26 T cell receptor beta chains were all read from a single sample in a study of cytomegalovirus exposure and HLA in healthy donors. 60 Vbeta and 13 Jbeta primers were used in PCR. The protocol was immunoSEQ multiplex PCR, while the TCRdb copy is restricted to in-frame clones and leaves out a portion. The data contain some 130,000 clones, under 85% of them singletons. The material sequenced was PBMCs. These receptors all come from a male donor in good health and CMV-seropositive.

The genes are TRBV18 and TRBJ2-1; 11 positions match TRBD1. This CDR3 spans 14 amino acids. Germline V gene lookup returns CDR1 KGHSH and CDR2 LQKENI. J was trimmed by 12 bases and V by 3 bases; bases with no gene match: 7. CDR3 coding DNA: TGTGCCAGCTCACCGGGACAGGGGGGCGAGGGGCAGTTCTTC. Translating gives CASSPGQGGEGQFF.

The chain carries TRBV6-1 and TRBJ2-3, with TRBD2 matching 7 bases. Germline trimming cut 2 bases from V and 3 bases from J; bases unmatched to any gene: 8. Germline V lookup: CDR1 MNHNS, CDR2 SASEGT. This CDR3 spans 16 amino acids. CDR3 residues: CASSEFRRGITDTQYF. CDR3 coding DNA: TGTGCCAGCAGTGAATTCAGGCGGGGGATTACAGATACGCAGTATTTT.

This clone was counted a single time. The rearrangement joins TRBV29-1 to TRBJ2-7; TRBD1 agrees at 12 bases. J gave up 7 bases and V 5 bases, and 6 bases lay outside the gene matches. The CDR3 runs 13 residues. Germline CDR1 is SQVTM and CDR2 is ANQGSEA. Here the CDR3 reads CSVMGQGAGEQYF. DNA of the CDR3: TGCAGCGTTATGGGACAGGGGGCCGGTGAGCAGTACTTC.

This clone came up a few times. The chain is built from TRBV5-1 and TRBJ2-5; no firm D call. Trimming removed 6 bases from V and 7 bases from J, with 7 bases in between. The CDR3 spans 10 residues. Germline loops: CDR1 SGHRS, CDR2 YFSETQ. Here the CDR3 DNA reads TGCGCCAGCACCCTTAGGACCCAGTACTTC. Protein: CASTLRTQYF. The variable domain in full, completed from reference TRBV5-1 and TRBJ2-5, reads KAGVTQTPRYLIKTRGQQVTLSCSPISGHRSVSWYQQTPGQGLQFLFEYFSETQRNKGNFPGRFSGRQFSNSRSEMNVSTLELGDSALYLCASTLRTQYFGPGTRLLVL.

The chain combines TRBV19 with TRBJ2-1; 8 bases fit TRBD1. Trimming took 3 bases from V and 8 from J; bases not matched to a gene: 3. Germline V gene sequence: CDR1 LNHDA, CDR2 SQIVND (reference sequence). The CDR3 spans 13 residues. CDR3 nucleotides: TGTGCCAGTAGTATCTACAGGGGGGATGAGCAGTTCTTC. Protein sequence: CASSIYRGDEQFF. Full variable domain (rest looked up from reference TRBV19 and TRBJ2-1): DGGITQSPKYLFRKEGQNVTLSCEQNLNHDAMYWYRQDPGQGLRLIYYSQIVNDFQKGDIAEGYSVSREKKESFPLTVTSAQKNPTAFYLCASSIYRGDEQFFGPGTRLTVL.

The CDR3 nucleotides read TGTGCCAGCAGTGACCAGGGGGACAGTGAAGCTTTCTTT. Amino acid sequence: CASSDQGDSEAFF. The J gene is TRBJ1-1, the V gene TRBV6-4; 7 bases map to TRBD1. Germline V gives CDR1 MRHNA, CDR2 SNTAGT. The CDR3 sequence is 13 residues long. The trim removed 2 bases at V and 7 bases at J, leaving 4 bases unmatched.

This clone came up a few times. The rearrangement uses TRBV5-6 and TRBJ1-4; tentatively, D is TRBD1 (5 bases). V shed 2 bases and J shed 5 bases, with 7 bases lying between them. Germline CDR1 is SGHDT and CDR2 is YYEEEE. The CDR3 has 13 residues. The chain's CDR3 is CASSFNRNEKLFF. CDR3 sequence (DNA): TGTGCCAGCAGCTTTAACAGGAATGAAAAACTGTTTTTT.

This rearrangement joins TRBV27 to TRBJ2-1, with TRBD2 matching over 7 bases. Germline lookup yields CDR1 MNHEY and CDR2 SMNVEV (reference sequence). V lost 0 bases and J lost 7; bases outside the gene matches: 9. The CDR3 has 16 residues. The CDR3 here is CASSLSKAGAGNEQFF. CDR3 DNA: TGTGCCAGCAGTTTATCGAAGGCGGGAGCAGGAAATGAGCAGTTCTTC.

DNA for the CDR3: TGTGCCTTCCCCCTAAGCGGGTTCCACCCGGGGACCCAGTACTTC. It yields the protein CAFPLSGFHPGTQYF. The chain joins TRBV30 to TRBJ2-5; the D gene is possibly TRBD2 (6 bases). The ends were cut back, 7 bases at V and 7 bases at J, with 25 bases in the middle. CDR1 and CDR2 (germline): GTSNPN, SVGIG (reference sequence). This CDR3 has 15 amino acids.

Concerning this clone: Additional DNA sequences in this sample encode the identical CDR3. This sequence joins TRBV6-1 and TRBJ1-2; 9 nucleotides line up with TRBD1. V shed 6 bases and J 8 bases; nucleotides not matched to a gene: 10. Germline CDR1 and CDR2: MNHNS and SASEGT. The CDR3 consists of 14 residues. CDR3 protein: CASRLDRGRQGYTF. Here the CDR3 DNA reads TGTGCCAGCAGGCTGGACAGGGGAAGACAGGGCTACACCTTC.

The chain is built from TRBV29-1 and TRBJ2-2; no firm D call. CDR3 length: 14 residues. Germline CDR1 reads SQVTM; CDR2 reads ANQGSEA. V lost 3 bases, J lost 2 bases, and 10 bases lay in between. CDR3 sequence: CSVDLRRNTGELFF. CDR3 in DNA: TGCAGCGTTGATCTCCGGAGAAACACCGGGGAGCTGTTTTTT.

The rearrangement links TRBV19 to TRBJ2-3, with TRBD2 matching over 10 bases. V dropped 5 bases and J dropped 4; count of bases not matched to a gene: 3. CDR3 length: 14 amino acids. The germline gives CDR1 LNHDA, CDR2 SQIVND (reference sequence). The CDR3 bases are TGTGCCAGTAGTCCGGGACTAGCGTCAGATACGCAGTATTTT. As protein: CASSPGLASDTQYF.

The rearrangement links TRBV18 to TRBJ1-1; D gene uncertain. The ends were cut back, 6 bases at V and 3 bases at J, with 20 bases in the middle. This CDR3 region has 16 residues. Per the germline V gene, CDR1 is KGHSH and CDR2 is LQKENI. In nucleotides, the CDR3 is TGTGCCAGCTCGCGCATCCCGGGTCCAATGTACACTGAAGCTTTCTTT. Encoded protein: CASSRIPGPMYTEAFF.

Concerning this clone: The same CDR3 arises from other DNA sequences in this sample as well. The rearrangement joins TRBV7-3 to TRBJ2-3, with D possibly being TRBD1 (5 bases). V shed 2 bases and J shed 0 bases, with 6 bases lying between them. From germline, CDR1 is SGHTA and CDR2 FQGTGA. The CDR3 is 14 amino acids. CDR3 protein: CASSLQGSTDTQYF. The CDR3 DNA follows: TGTGCCAGCAGCTTACAGGGTAGCACAGATACGCAGTATTTT.

V usage is TRBV2 and J usage is TRBJ2-7, with 8 bases aligning to TRBD2. CDR3 length: 16 residues. The V gene end was trimmed by 1 base and the J gene end by 0 bases; junction bases not matched to a gene: 5. Germline values: CDR1 SNHLY, CDR2 FYNNEI. The CDR3 region is CASSEGTSLISYEQYF. The CDR3 DNA sequence: TGTGCCAGCAGTGAAGGGACTAGCTTAATCTCCTACGAGCAGTACTTC.

The chain joins TRBV6-1 to TRBJ1-4, with D possibly matching TRBD1 (6 bases). Trimming took 4 bases from V and 7 from J, leaving 10 bases between them. The CDR3 length is 13 residues. The germline V gene encodes CDR1 MNHNS and CDR2 SASEGT. Here the CDR3 DNA reads TGTGCCAGCAGTGGGGGGCGAGGTGAAAAACTGTTTTTT. As protein: CASSGGRGEKLFF.

The rearrangement links TRBV7-8 to TRBJ1-1; 10 bases line up with TRBD1. Germline lookup yields CDR1 SGHVS and CDR2 FQNEAQ. The V segment lost 2 bases and the J segment 6 bases; nucleotides outside the gene matches: 6. This CDR3 is built from 15 residues. The CDR3 DNA sequence: TGTGCCAGCAGCTTATTCGGGACAGGGGAGTCTGAAGCTTTCTTT. It codes for CASSLFGTGESEAFF. The full variable domain, rest sourced from reference TRBV7-8 and TRBJ1-1, is GAGVSQSPRYKVAKRGQDVALRCDPISGHVSLFWYQQALGQGPEFLTYFQNEAQLDKSGLPSDRFFAERPEGSVSTLKIQRTQQEDSAVYLCASSLFGTGESEAFFGQGTRLTVV.

The CDR3 DNA reads TGTGCCAGCAGTTTAGGGGGACAGGGGCGGTCACCCCTCCACTTT. It codes for CASSLGGQGRSPLHF. The rearrangement links TRBV28 to TRBJ1-6; 10 nucleotides align to TRBD1. Trimming cost V 2 bases and J 10 bases; bases outside gene matches: 5. The CDR3 spans 15 residues. Per the germline V gene, CDR1 is MDHEN and CDR2 is SYDVKM.

This chain joins TRBV4-1 and TRBJ2-4; 9 nucleotides align to TRBD2. CDR1 and CDR2 from the germline V gene are MGHRA and YSYEKL. The ends lost 6 bases at V and 1 base at J; junction bases unmatched: 4. The CDR3 covers 15 residues. In DNA form, the CDR3 reads TGCGCCAGCAGAGAGCGGGGGGACGCCAAAAACATTCAGTACTTC. This codes for CASRERGDAKNIQYF.

The chain combines TRBV5-1 with TRBJ2-3, with 8 bases identical to TRBD2. The V segment lost 4 bases and the J segment 2 bases; nucleotides outside the gene matches: 9. The CDR3 is 16 amino acids. Looked up from germline, CDR1 is SGHRS and CDR2 is YFSETQ. The CDR3 bases are TGCGCCAGCAGCATCGGGACTAGTGATATCACAGATACGCAGTATTTT. Protein: CASSIGTSDITDTQYF.

V usage is TRBV18 and J usage is TRBJ1-3; D not certain. Germline assignment: CDR1 KGHSH and CDR2 LQKENI. CDR3 length: 18 amino acids. V was shortened by 3 bases and J by 4 bases, with 22 bases between the two germline ends. In DNA, the CDR3 is TGTGCCAGCTCACCGGTGCCCAGTCTGACCGGGATCGGAAACACCATATATTTT. It translates to CASSPVPSLTGIGNTIYF.

The V gene is TRBV11-2, the J gene TRBJ2-5, with D possibly being TRBD2 (7 bases). CDR3 size: 15 residues. Trimming cost V 4 bases and J 1 base, with 13 bases left between them. In germline, CDR1 is SGHAT, CDR2 FQNNGV. CDR3 bases: TGTGCCAGCAGCTGGAAGGGGGGGATCCAAGAGACCCAGTACTTC. Protein sequence: CASSWKGGIQETQYF.

Worth noting for this clone: At one of its ends the junction is not consistent with the germline gene, which may arise from a read error. The gene calls are TRBV15 and TRBJ1-4; perhaps TRBD1 as D (6 bases). CDR1 and CDR2 from the germline V gene are LNHNV and YYDKDF (reference sequence). The CDR3 loop spans 13 amino acids. This CDR3 reads CATSRDTVGGKVF. CDR3 DNA: TGTGCCACCAGCAGAGATACGGTAGGGGGTAAAGTTTTT.

The chain is built from TRBV15 and TRBJ2-4; possibly TRBD2 for D (5 bases). The CDR3 has 15 amino acids. The V end lost 1 base, the J end lost 2 bases, and 9 bases lay between the germline ends. CDR1 LNHNV and CDR2 YYDKDF come from the germline V gene (reference sequence). Here the CDR3 reads CATSRAGDSKNIQYF. CDR3 nucleotides: TGTGCCACCAGCAGAGCCGGGGATTCCAAAAACATTCAGTACTTC.

The chain joins TRBV9 to TRBJ2-5, with 11 bases matching TRBD2. The CDR3 covers 13 residues. Germline CDR1 SGDLS, CDR2 YYNGEE. Germline trimming cut 4 bases from V and 9 bases from J; bases unmatched to any gene: 5. The CDR3 protein is CASSFSGRAAQYF. Here the CDR3 DNA reads TGTGCCAGCAGCTTTAGCGGGAGGGCAGCCCAGTACTTC.

Comments on this clone: Because the CDR3 is missing its conserved closing phenylalanine or tryptophan, this is likely a read error. The chain joins TRBV7-9 to TRBJ2-7, with D perhaps matching TRBD1 (5 bases). V was cut by 1 base and J by 3 bases, with 10 bases left in between. Germline CDR1 and CDR2: SEHNR and FQNEAQ (reference sequence). The CDR3 consists of 14 residues. In DNA, the CDR3 is TGTGCCAGCAGCTTAGGGGCAGGGTTCTACGAGCAGTACCTC. It yields the protein CASSLGAGFYEQYL.